The present entry profiles one TCR beta chain with its context. TCRdb's table, derived via immunoSEQ multiplex PCR, lists solely in-frame clones and lacks some. The data hold about 600,000 clones, with roughly 97% observed a single time. The sample is drawn from a study of shared clonotypes between healthy human individuals. Looking at the study overall: Per donor, CD8 memory used one plate, CD8 naive used two, CD4 memory used three and CD4 naive used three.

Within Nashville, Tennessee resided all donors, each a Caucasian adult. CD4+ cell separation produced CD45RA+ naive and CD45RA-negative memory subsets. The V gene lost 3 bases and the J gene lost 6 bases, with 9 bases spanning the gap. This CDR3 is 13 amino acids long. Germline values: CDR1 SNHLY, CDR2 FYNNEI. Sequencing was done on a sample of naive CD4+ T cells sorted from blood. The subset was: CD45RA+ positively selected. This chain links TRBV2 with TRBJ1-5, with D unclear. The TCR sequence derives from a woman aged 25 to 39 in good health. This CDR3 reads CASSEEVSQPQHF. CDR3 nucleotide sequence: TGTGCCAGCAGTGAGGAAGTTTCTCAGCCCCAGCATTTT.